Below, 20 T cell receptor beta chains from the same sample are listed, as sequenced in a study of blood T cells in healthy people across ages. A second PCR of about 7 to 11 cycles used a sample-barcoded 5' primer and a J-beta primer mix. TCRdb re-called the 5' RACE reads with MiXCR, one entry per CDR3 protein. The sample has about 650,000 distinct CDR3 sequences; approximately 29% are singletons. The sequencing input was blood. These receptors all stem from a woman aged 80 or over in good health.

Notes on this clonotype: A read error may explain this, as a much larger clone is one base away. This sequence joins TRBV6-2 or TRBV6-3 and TRBJ2-3; D gene ambiguous. Germline loops: CDR1 MNHEY, CDR2 SVGEGT. The CDR3 runs 14 residues. In DNA form, the CDR3 reads TGTGCCAGCAAAGCGAACAGACGCACAGATGCGCAGTATTTT. Its protein is CASKANRRTDAQYF.

This clonotype was counted many times. The chain couples TRBV6-5 to TRBJ2-1; tentative D call: TRBD2 (6 bases). The CDR3 sequence is 13 residues long. Germline assignment: CDR1 MNHEY and CDR2 SVGAGI. Trimming shortened V by 7 bases and J by 9 bases, and 16 bases separated the two germline ends. The CDR3 sequence: CASTKDGGREQFF. In DNA form, the CDR3 reads TGTGCCAGCACCAAGGACGGGGGACGTGAGCAGTTCTTC.

This clonotype was seen ten or more times. This chain uses TRBV20-1 with TRBJ1-2; D ambiguous. V was clipped by 6 bases and J by 4 bases, with 18 bases between them. CDR3 size: 14 residues. The V gene's germline CDR1 is DFQATT and CDR2 SNEGSKA (reference sequence). The CDR3 coding sequence is TGCAGTGCCCAGCTTGTCGCCGTCATCTATGGCTACACCTTC. Translated: CSAQLVAVIYGYTF.

This chain joins TRBV7-2 and TRBJ2-3; 10 nucleotides match TRBD1. The CDR3 contains 15 residues. Germline V gives CDR1 SGHTA, CDR2 FQGNSA. Unmatched junction bases numbered 6, after V lost 4 bases and J lost 5 bases. CDR3 protein: CASSSPTGGVDTQYF. The CDR3 region has the DNA TGTGCCAGCAGCTCCCCGACAGGGGGCGTAGATACGCAGTATTTT.

This clonotype appeared a few times. The V gene is TRBV14, the J gene TRBJ1-1; D is unclear. This CDR3 region has 16 residues. Germline V gives CDR1 SGHDN, CDR2 FVKESK. V lost 0 bases and J lost 1, with 12 bases in between. This CDR3 reads CASSQDVGRANTEAFF. For the CDR3, the DNA is TGTGCCAGCAGCCAAGATGTAGGGAGGGCGAACACTGAAGCTTTCTTT.

This clonotype was counted many times. This chain connects TRBV30 to TRBJ2-7; possible D gene TRBD1, 5 bases. CDR1 is GTSNPN, CDR2 SVGIG, per germline (reference sequence). V was clipped by 4 bases and J by 7 bases, with 11 bases between them. The CDR3 runs 11 residues. The CDR3 reads CAWTGSGEQYF. The CDR3 nucleotides are TGTGCCTGGACAGGTTCAGGGGAGCAGTACTTC.

The chain joins TRBV29-1 to TRBJ2-2; 9 bases fit TRBD2. J lost 1 base, V lost 0 bases, and 6 bases had no gene match. CDR3 size: 17 residues. CDR1 and CDR2 (germline): SQVTM, ANQGSEA. The CDR3 coding sequence is TGCAGCGTTGAAGAGAGAGCGGGGGGCTTGAACACCGGGGAGCTGTTTTTT. Amino acid sequence: CSVEERAGGLNTGELFF.

This clonotype was seen only a few times. The V call is TRBV18, the J call TRBJ2-5, with D hard to call. Judging by the DNA end, TRBJ2-7 fits better; the J call may be wrong. Germline CDR1 and CDR2: KGHSH and LQKENI. CDR3 size: 13 residues. The DNA of the CDR3 is TGTGCCAGCTCACTCTTCAGGTTGGACGAGCAGTACTTC. This gives the protein CASSLFRLDEQYF.

The genes are TRBV7-7 and TRBJ1-1; no definite D call. The CDR3 sequence is 13 residues long. V gave up 5 bases and J gave up 2 bases, with 9 bases separating them. The germline gives CDR1 SSHAT, CDR2 FNYEAQ (reference sequence). CDR3: CASSAKLNTEAFF. CDR3 nucleotides: TGTGCCAGCAGCGCGAAGTTAAACACTGAAGCTTTCTTT.

This clonotype has ten or more counts. The chain combines TRBV7-2 with TRBJ2-4, with D perhaps matching TRBD1 (7 bases). V was shortened by 6 bases and J by 2 bases, with 11 bases between the two germline ends. The CDR3 is 14 residues long. Germline V gene sequence: CDR1 SGHTA, CDR2 FQGNSA. In DNA form, the CDR3 reads TGTGCCAGCAGGGAGGGGGCGTCCAAAAACATTCAGTACTTC. This translates into CASREGASKNIQYF.

The V call is TRBV6-1, the J call TRBJ1-2, with D tentatively TRBD1 (5 bases). Trimming took 8 bases from V and 4 from J, leaving 17 bases between them. This CDR3 contains 14 residues. CDR1 MNHNS and CDR2 SASEGT come from the germline V gene. The CDR3 region is CASLAVARAYGYTF. In nucleotides, the CDR3 is TGTGCCAGCTTGGCTGTCGCCAGGGCCTATGGCTACACCTTC.

This clonotype has a handful of counts. CDR3 coding DNA: TGTGCCAGCAGCGTAGAGGAACCTTCAACCACCCAAGCCAAAAACATTCAGTACTTC. It translates to CASSVEEPSTTQAKNIQYF. V usage is TRBV9 and J usage is TRBJ2-4; D is unresolved. The CDR3 covers 19 residues. V was trimmed by 0 bases and J by 0 bases, leaving 19 bases between them. Germline CDR1 SGDLS, CDR2 YYNGEE.

The CDR3 DNA reads as TGCGCCAGCAGGAGGGACCACAGGCTGAACACTGAAGCTTTCTTT. Amino acid sequence: CASRRDHRLNTEAFF. The chain uses TRBV5-1 and TRBJ1-1; D might be TRBD1 (5 bases). CDR1 and CDR2 from the germline V gene are SGHRS and YFSETQ. V dropped 5 bases and J dropped 0 bases, with 14 bases sitting between them. The CDR3 loop spans 15 amino acids.

The CDR3 DNA reads TGCGCCAGCAGCCTCCAAGTTGGGATCAACTACGAGCAGTACTTC. It is translated as CASSLQVGINYEQYF. The chain has TRBV5-1 and TRBJ2-4; D unresolved. The J call may be incorrect, as the DNA end agrees better with TRBJ2-7. This CDR3 is built from 15 residues. CDR1 is SGHRS and CDR2 is YFSETQ in the germline V gene.

There are many counts of this clonotype. The chain carries TRBV4-3 and TRBJ2-5; a weak D match, TRBD2 (7 bases). V gave up 4 bases and J gave up 3 bases, with 15 bases separating them. Germline CDR1 LGHNA, CDR2 YSLEER. There are 15 residues in the CDR3. The CDR3 sequence: CASSLFGGAEETQYF. CDR3 nucleotide sequence: TGCGCCAGCAGCCTATTTGGGGGGGCCGAAGAGACCCAGTACTTC.

V is TRBV7-9 and J is TRBJ2-6, with 7 positions matching TRBD2. V shed 2 bases and J 0 bases; nucleotides not matched to a gene: 13. The CDR3 extends over 20 amino acids. Germline CDR1 and CDR2: SEHNR and FQNEAQ (reference sequence). CDR3 nucleotides: TGTGCCAGCAGCTTAATCTCTTTTCGGGGGGAATTCTCTGGGGCCAACGTCCTGACTTTC. It translates to CASSLISFRGEFSGANVLTF.

This clonotype occurred many times. The chain has TRBV5-6 and TRBJ1-5; possibly TRBD1 for D (5 bases). The V and J ends lost 4 bases and 0 bases respectively, with 23 bases between them. CDR1 is SGHDT and CDR2 is YYEEEE in the germline V gene. The length of the CDR3 is 19 residues. CDR3 DNA: TGTGCCAGCAGCCGCTCCGGGCGGGGACGGGGATATAGCAATCAGCCCCAGCATTTT. Its translation is CASSRSGRGRGYSNQPQHF.

Concerning this clonotype itself: The junction and the germline gene differ at one end; a read error may be behind it. The chain is built from TRBV29-1 and TRBJ1-4; D uncertain. CDR1 is SQVTM and CDR2 is ANQGSEA in the germline V gene. The CDR3 has 15 residues. Here the CDR3 reads CSVGLEATTNEKRFF. The CDR3 nucleotides read TGCAGCGTTGGCCTGGAGGCAACAACTAATGAAAAACGGTTTTTT.

This clonotype appeared many times. CDR3 sequence: CASSDSGGSTEEAFF. As DNA, the CDR3 is TGTGCCAGCAGTGATTCGGGCGGGTCGACGGAGGAAGCTTTCTTT. The rearrangement joins TRBV25-1 to TRBJ1-1, with D unresolved. V was shortened by 3 bases and J by 8 bases, with 19 bases between the two germline ends. The CDR3 is made up of 15 amino acids. Germline V gene sequence: CDR1 MGHDK, CDR2 SYGVNS. The whole variable domain, filled in from reference TRBV25-1 and TRBJ1-1, reads EADIYQTPRYLVIGTGKKITLECSQTMGHDKMYWYQQDPGMELHLIHYSYGVNSTEKGDLSSESTVSRIRTEHFPLTLESARPSHTSQYLCASSDSGGSTEEAFFGQGTRLTVV.

The chain recombines TRBV7-2 with TRBJ2-7, with 9 positions matching TRBD2. The better agreement between TRBJ2-5 and the DNA end casts doubt on the J call. CDR1 and CDR2 from the germline V gene are SGHTA and FQGNSA. The CDR3 extends over 16 amino acids. The DNA of the CDR3 is TGTGCCAGCAGCTTAGGGCGAGCGGGGGGAGGAGAGACCCAGTACTTC. This translates into CASSLGRAGGGETQYF.